The sample holds many counts of the clone carrying this T cell receptor (beta chain). Combining iRepertoire HTBI primers with Arm-PCR of CDR3 regions, the authors built TCR beta libraries. MiXCR, applied by TCRdb to the multiplex PCR reads, yields one record per CDR3 protein. The repertoire holds 400,000 to 500,000 distinct CDR3 sequences, with about a sixth as singletons. Time point indicated: newly diagnosed GD, antithyroid drugs for less than 3 months. After RNA was extracted from PBMCs, the TCR library was made from it. The germline gives CDR1 DFQATT, CDR2 SNEGSKA (reference sequence). The CDR3 has 15 amino acids. Trimming stripped 5 bases from V and 3 bases from J, with 17 bases between. This record belongs to a study of regulatory T cells in long-lasting Graves disease. In addition, the sample was reused for a study of T cells in Graves' hyperthyroidism and ophthalmopathy. From that paper: Most thyroid clonotypes expanded above 0.001 appeared in blood too.

This sequence was found in a woman under 30 with Graves disease. The sample in question was peripheral blood mononuclear cells (PBMCs), obtained at new diagnosis, from a patient treated with antithyroid drugs. V usage is TRBV20-1 and J usage is TRBJ2-1, with D possibly matching TRBD2 (7 bases). CDR3 region: CSAGGGGRIYNEQFF. Here the CDR3 DNA reads TGCAGTGCTGGGGGAGGGGGAAGGATCTACAATGAGCAGTTCTTC.